A selection of T cell receptor beta chains follows, all from one sample in a study of cytomegalovirus exposure and HLA in healthy donors. Libraries were prepared by immunoSEQ multiplex PCR; TCRdb keeps only in-frame clonotypes and omits some of them. Among approximately 170,000 clones listed, 77% were seen once. The specimen sequenced was PBMCs. The receptor source for this set is a woman aged 40 to 50 in good health and CMV-seropositive. Each CDR3 is given with its conserved first and last residue. The D gene is left open where the match is weak. Part of the rows lack a size; the others show once, few, many or a class for expanded clones.

cdr3_aa	cdr3_nt	v_call	d_call	j_call	clone_size
CASRRQERNEQFF	TGTGCCAGCAGGCGACAGGAGAGGAATGAGCAGTTCTTC	TRBV2	-	TRBJ2-1	-
CASSLGIGDTGELFF	TGTGCCAGCAGCTTAGGAATAGGGGACACCGGGGAGCTGTTTTTT	TRBV11-3	-	TRBJ2-2	-
CAGVETGTSYGYTF	TGTGCCGGGGTGGAAACAGGGACCAGCTATGGCTACACCTTC	TRBV30	-	TRBJ1-2	-
CASSLLAGGLNEQFF	TGCGCCAGCAGCTTACTAGCGGGAGGCCTCAATGAGCAGTTCTTC	TRBV5-1	TRBD2	TRBJ2-1	-
CASSVSGEQFF	TGTGCCAGCAGCGTAAGCGGTGAGCAGTTCTTC	TRBV9	-	TRBJ2-1	few
CASSTGGSGNTIYF	TGTGCCAGTAGTACGGGGGGCTCTGGAAACACCATATATTTT	TRBV19	-	TRBJ1-3	-
CASGPKGLAGGQSTQYF	TGTGCCAGCGGCCCGAAGGGACTAGCGGGGGGGCAGAGTACGCAGTATTTT	TRBV2	TRBD2	TRBJ2-3	-
CASSQDPRTMARKEAFF	TGCGCCAGCAGCCAAGATCCCCGCACGATGGCAAGAAAAGAAGCTTTCTTT	TRBV4-3	-	TRBJ1-1	-
CASSSRQGAFGYTF	TGTGCCAGCAGTAGCCGACAGGGGGCGTTCGGCTACACCTTC	TRBV6-5	TRBD1	TRBJ1-2	-
CASSPRQGDGYTF	TGTGCCAGCTCACCTCGGCAGGGGGACGGCTACACCTTC	TRBV18	TRBD1	TRBJ1-2	-
CASSIEGTGTSGRQETQYF	TGTGCCAGTAGTATAGAAGGGACAGGGACTAGCGGGAGGCAAGAGACCCAGTACTTC	TRBV19	TRBD2	TRBJ2-5	few
CASAAGITYEQYF	TGTGCCAGCGCGGCGGGGATAACCTACGAGCAGTACTTC	TRBV6-1	-	TRBJ2-7	few
CASSQAGGTDTQYF	TGCGCCAGCTCCCAAGCGGGGGGCACAGATACGCAGTATTTT	TRBV10-2	TRBD2	TRBJ2-3	-
CASTDRGGNTIYF	TGCGCCAGCACCGACAGGGGAGGAAACACCATATATTTT	TRBV10-2	TRBD1	TRBJ1-3	few
CASSYRGGGREKLFF	TGTGCCAGCAGTTACCGCGGTGGGGGCCGGGAAAAACTGTTTTTT	TRBV6-5	-	TRBJ1-4	-
CASSLAGIGTGTYEQYF	TGCGCCAGCAGTCTAGCGGGTATCGGCACAGGGACCTACGAGCAGTACTTC	TRBV10-2	TRBD2	TRBJ2-7	once
CASSLTVDRGRDEQYF	TGCGCCAGCAGCTTGACGGTCGACCGGGGGAGGGACGAGCAGTACTTC	TRBV5-1	TRBD2	TRBJ2-7	many
CASSLEYYQPQHF	TGTGCCAGCAGCTTAGAATATTATCAGCCCCAGCATTTT	TRBV7-2	-	TRBJ1-5	-
CASSQDRALDEKLFF	TGTGCCAGCAGCCAAGACAGGGCGCTAGATGAAAAACTGTTTTTT	TRBV4-2	-	TRBJ1-4	-
CASSILLGELFF	TGTGCCAGTAGTATCCTCCTCGGGGAGCTGTTTTTT	TRBV19	-	TRBJ2-2	once
CASRLGGGGGETQYF	TGTGCCAGCAGGTTGGGCGGGGGCGGGGGAGAGACCCAGTACTTC	TRBV5-4	-	TRBJ2-5	-
CASSIPGGFYGYTF	TGTGCCAGTAGTATTCCCGGAGGTTTCTATGGCTACACCTTC	TRBV19	-	TRBJ1-2	-
CASSPGINYGYTF	TGTGCCAGCAGCCCGGGGATTAACTATGGCTACACCTTC	TRBV14	-	TRBJ1-2	-
CASSPQGRQANTEAFF	TGTGCCAGTAGTCCCCAAGGGAGGCAGGCGAACACTGAAGCTTTCTTT	TRBV19	-	TRBJ1-1	once
CASSSSKTSGSTLYNEQFF	TGCGCCAGCAGCTCTTCTAAGACTAGCGGGAGTACCCTCTACAATGAGCAGTTCTTC	TRBV5-1	TRBD2	TRBJ2-1	-
CASSQDRRYGYTF	TGCGCCAGTAGCCAGGACAGGAGGTATGGCTACACCTTC	TRBV4-3	TRBD1	TRBJ1-2	-
CASSRLAAVPSNTGELFF	TGTGCCAGCAGCAGATTAGCGGCAGTGCCTTCGAACACCGGGGAGCTGTTTTTT	TRBV5-5	-	TRBJ2-2	-
CASSLAGQNEKLFF	TGCGCCAGCAGCTTGGCTGGACAGAATGAAAAACTGTTTTTT	TRBV5-1	-	TRBJ1-4	-
CASRDAAASGNTIYF	TGTGCCAGCAGAGATGCGGCCGCCTCTGGAAACACCATATATTTT	TRBV25-1	-	TRBJ1-3	-
CASSQGPLGANEQFF	TGTGCCAGCAGTCAGGGGCCCCTGGGGGCCAATGAGCAGTTCTTC	TRBV6-5	-	TRBJ2-1	-
CASRFLTGGNEKLFF	TGTGCCAGCAGGTTTCTGACAGGGGGAAATGAAAAACTGTTTTTT	TRBV28	TRBD1	TRBJ1-4	once
CASSKEATGHLLIYEQYF	TGTGCCAGCAGCAAAGAGGCGACAGGCCACCTACTAATCTACGAGCAGTACTTC	TRBV21-1	-	TRBJ2-7	-
CASRQGLAGCRFF	TGCGCCAGCAGACAGGGACTAGCGGGATGCCGGTTCTTC	TRBV4-1	TRBD2	TRBJ2-1	-